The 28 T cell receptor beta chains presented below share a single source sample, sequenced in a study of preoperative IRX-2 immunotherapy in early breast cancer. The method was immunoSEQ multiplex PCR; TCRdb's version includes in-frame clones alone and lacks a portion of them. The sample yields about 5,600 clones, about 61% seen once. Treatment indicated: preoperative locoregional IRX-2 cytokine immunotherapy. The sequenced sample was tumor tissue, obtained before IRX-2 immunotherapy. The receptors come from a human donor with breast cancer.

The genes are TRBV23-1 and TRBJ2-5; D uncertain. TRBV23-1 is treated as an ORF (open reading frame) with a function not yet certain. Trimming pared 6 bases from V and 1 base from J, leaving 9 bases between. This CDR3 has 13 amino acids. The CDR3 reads CASSLVLQETQYF. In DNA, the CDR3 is TGCGCCAGCAGCCTCGTACTCCAAGAGACCCAGTACTTC.

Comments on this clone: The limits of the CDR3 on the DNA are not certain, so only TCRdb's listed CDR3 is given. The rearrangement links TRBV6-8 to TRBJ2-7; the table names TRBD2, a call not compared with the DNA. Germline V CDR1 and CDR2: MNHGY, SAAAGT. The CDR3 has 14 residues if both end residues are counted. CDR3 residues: CASILGLEAYEQYF.

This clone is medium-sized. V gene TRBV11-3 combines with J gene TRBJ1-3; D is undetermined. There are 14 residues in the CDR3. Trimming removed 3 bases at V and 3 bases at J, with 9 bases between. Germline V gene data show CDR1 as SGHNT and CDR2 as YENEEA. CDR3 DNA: TGTGCCAGCAGCTTGGCCTTCGATGGAAACACCATATATTTT. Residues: CASSLAFDGNTIYF.

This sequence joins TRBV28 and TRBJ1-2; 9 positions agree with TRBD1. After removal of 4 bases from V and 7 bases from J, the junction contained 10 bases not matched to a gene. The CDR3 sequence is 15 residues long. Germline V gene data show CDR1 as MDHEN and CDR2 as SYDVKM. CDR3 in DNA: TGTGCCAGCAGTTACTCCTCGGGACAGGGTGGTGGCTACACCTTC. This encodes CASSYSSGQGGGYTF.

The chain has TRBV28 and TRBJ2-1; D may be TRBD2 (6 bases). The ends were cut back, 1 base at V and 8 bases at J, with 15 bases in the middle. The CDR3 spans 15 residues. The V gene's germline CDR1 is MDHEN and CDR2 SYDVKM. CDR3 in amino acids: CASSLSAGWNYEQFF. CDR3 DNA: TGTGCCAGCAGTTTATCGGCGGGATGGAATTATGAGCAGTTCTTC.

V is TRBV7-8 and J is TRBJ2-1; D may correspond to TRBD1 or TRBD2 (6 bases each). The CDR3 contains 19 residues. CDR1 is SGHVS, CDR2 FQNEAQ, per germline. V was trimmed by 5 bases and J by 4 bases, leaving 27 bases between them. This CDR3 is CASSAARGSGIAGYNEQFF. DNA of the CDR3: TGTGCCAGCAGCGCCGCCAGGGGAAGCGGCATTGCGGGATACAATGAGCAGTTCTTC.

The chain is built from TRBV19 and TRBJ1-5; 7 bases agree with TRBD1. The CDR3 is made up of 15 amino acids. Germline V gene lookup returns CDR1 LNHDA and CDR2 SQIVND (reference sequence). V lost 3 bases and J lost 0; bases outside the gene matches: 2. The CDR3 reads CASSMTGYSNQPQHF. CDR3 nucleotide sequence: TGTGCCAGTAGTATGACAGGGTATAGCAATCAGCCCCAGCATTTT.

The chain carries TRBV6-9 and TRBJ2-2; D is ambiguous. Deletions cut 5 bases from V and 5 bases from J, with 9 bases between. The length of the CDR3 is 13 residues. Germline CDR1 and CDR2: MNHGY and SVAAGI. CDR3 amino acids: CASSETGTGELFF. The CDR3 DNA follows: TGTGCCAGCAGTGAGACGGGTACCGGGGAGCTGTTTTTT.

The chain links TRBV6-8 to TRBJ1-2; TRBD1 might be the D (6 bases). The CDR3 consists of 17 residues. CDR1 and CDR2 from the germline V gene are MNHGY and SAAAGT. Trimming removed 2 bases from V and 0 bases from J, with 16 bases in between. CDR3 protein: CASSYDGQRNPNYGYTF. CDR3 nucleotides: TGTGCCAGCAGTTACGACGGACAGAGGAATCCTAACTATGGCTACACCTTC.

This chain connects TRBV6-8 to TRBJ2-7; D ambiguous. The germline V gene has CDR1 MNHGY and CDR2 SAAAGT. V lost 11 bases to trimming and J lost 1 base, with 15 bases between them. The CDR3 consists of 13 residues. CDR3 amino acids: CAHSPGPSYEQYF. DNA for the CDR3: TGTGCCCATTCGCCGGGCCCATCCTACGAGCAGTACTTC.

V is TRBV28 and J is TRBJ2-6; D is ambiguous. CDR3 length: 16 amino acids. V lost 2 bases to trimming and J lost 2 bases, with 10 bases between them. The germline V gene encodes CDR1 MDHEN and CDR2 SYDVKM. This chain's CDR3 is CASSLSVGTGANVLTF. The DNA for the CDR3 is TGTGCCAGCAGTTTAAGTGTCGGTACTGGGGCCAACGTCCTGACTTTC.

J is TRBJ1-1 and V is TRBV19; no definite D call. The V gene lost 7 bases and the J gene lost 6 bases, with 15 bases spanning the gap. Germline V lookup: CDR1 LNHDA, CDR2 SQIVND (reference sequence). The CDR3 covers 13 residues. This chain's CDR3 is CASMRSVFAEAFF. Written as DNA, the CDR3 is TGTGCCAGTATGAGGTCAGTTTTCGCTGAAGCTTTCTTT.

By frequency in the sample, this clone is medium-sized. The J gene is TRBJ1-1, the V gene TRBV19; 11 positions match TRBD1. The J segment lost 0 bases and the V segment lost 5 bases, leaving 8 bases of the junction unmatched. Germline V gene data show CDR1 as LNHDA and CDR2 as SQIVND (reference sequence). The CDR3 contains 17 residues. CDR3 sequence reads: CASSPRDRGIMNTEAFF. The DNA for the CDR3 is TGTGCCAGTAGTCCCCGGGACAGGGGGATAATGAACACTGAAGCTTTCTTT.

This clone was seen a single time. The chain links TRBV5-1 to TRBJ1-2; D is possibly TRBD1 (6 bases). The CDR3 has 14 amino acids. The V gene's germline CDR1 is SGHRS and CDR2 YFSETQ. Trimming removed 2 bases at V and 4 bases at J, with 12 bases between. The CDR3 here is CASSFQQGLYGYTF. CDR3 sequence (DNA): TGCGCCAGCAGCTTCCAACAGGGACTCTATGGCTACACCTTC.

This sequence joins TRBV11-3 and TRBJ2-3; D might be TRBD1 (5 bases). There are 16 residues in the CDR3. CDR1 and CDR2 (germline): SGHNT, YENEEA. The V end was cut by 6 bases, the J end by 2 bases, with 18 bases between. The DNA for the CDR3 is TGTGCCAGCAGGGGGCAGGGCGGAATCATCACAGATACGCAGTATTTT. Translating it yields CASRGQGGIITDTQYF.

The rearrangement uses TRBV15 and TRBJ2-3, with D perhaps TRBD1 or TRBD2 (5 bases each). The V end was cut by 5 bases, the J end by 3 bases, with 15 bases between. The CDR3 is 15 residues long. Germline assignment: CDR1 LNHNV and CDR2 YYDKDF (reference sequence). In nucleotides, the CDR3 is TGTGCCACCAGCTTTGACGGGACCCTTACAGATACGCAGTATTTT. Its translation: CATSFDGTLTDTQYF.

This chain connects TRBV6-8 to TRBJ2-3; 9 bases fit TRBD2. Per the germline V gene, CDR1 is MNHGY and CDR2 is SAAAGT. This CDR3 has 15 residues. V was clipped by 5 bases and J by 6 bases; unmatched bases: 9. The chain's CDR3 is CASSIGTSIRDTQYF. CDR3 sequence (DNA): TGTGCCAGCAGTATCGGGACTAGCATTAGGGATACGCAGTATTTT.

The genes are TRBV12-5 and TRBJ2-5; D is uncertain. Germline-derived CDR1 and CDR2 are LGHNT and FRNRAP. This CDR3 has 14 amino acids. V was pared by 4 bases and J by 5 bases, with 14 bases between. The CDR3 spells CASGSDDGAETQYF. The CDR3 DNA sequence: TGTGCTAGTGGTTCGGACGACGGAGCGGAGACCCAGTACTTC.

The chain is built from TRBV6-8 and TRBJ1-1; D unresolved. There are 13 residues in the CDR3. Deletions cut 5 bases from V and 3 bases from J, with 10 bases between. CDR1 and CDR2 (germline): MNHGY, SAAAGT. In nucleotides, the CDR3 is TGTGCCAGCAGTCGGACGGGGTACACTGAAGCTTTCTTT. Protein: CASSRTGYTEAFF.

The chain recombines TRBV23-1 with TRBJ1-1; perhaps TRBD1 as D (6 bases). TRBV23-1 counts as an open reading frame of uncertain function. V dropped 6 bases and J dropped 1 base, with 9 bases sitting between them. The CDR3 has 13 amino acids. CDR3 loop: CASSIQGNTEAFF. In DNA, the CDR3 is TGCGCCAGCAGCATACAGGGGAACACTGAAGCTTTCTTT.

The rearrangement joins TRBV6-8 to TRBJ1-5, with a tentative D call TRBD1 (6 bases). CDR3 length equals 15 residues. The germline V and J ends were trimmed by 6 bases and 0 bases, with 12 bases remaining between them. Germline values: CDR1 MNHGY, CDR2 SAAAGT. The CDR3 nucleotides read TGTGCCAGCAGACTTACAGGGACTAGCAATCAGCCCCAGCATTTT. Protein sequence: CASRLTGTSNQPQHF.

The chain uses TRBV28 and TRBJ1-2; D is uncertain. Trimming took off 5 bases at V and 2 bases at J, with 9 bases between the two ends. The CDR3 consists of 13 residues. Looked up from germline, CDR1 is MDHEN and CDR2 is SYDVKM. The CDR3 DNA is TGTGCCAGCAGTCTCATGGCGAACTATGGCTACACCTTC. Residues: CASSLMANYGYTF.

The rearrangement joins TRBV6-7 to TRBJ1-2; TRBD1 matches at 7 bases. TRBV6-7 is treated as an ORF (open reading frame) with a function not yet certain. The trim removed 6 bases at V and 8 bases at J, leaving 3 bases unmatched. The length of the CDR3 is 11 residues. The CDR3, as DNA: TGTGCCAGCAGGTACAGGGGCGGCTACACCTTC. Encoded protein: CASRYRGGYTF.

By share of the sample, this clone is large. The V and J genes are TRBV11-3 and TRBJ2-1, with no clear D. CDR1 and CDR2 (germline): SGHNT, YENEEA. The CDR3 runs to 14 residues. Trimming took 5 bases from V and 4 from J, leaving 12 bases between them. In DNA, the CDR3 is TGTGCCAGCAGCCCGCATGCCCAGTACAATGAGCAGTTCTTC. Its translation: CASSPHAQYNEQFF.

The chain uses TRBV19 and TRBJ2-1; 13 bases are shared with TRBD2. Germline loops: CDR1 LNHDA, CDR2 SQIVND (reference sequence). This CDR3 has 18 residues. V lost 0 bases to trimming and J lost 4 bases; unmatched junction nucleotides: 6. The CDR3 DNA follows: TGTGCCAGTAGTATAGATGGGACTAGCGGGGACCTTTACAATGAGCAGTTCTTC. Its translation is CASSIDGTSGDLYNEQFF.

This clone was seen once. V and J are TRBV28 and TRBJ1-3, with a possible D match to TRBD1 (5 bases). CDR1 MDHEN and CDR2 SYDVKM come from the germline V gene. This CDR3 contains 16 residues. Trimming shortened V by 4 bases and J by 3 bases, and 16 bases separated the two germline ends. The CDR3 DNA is TGTGCCAGCAGTTCTCCAGGGACGGGGTTTGGAAACACCATATATTTT. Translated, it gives CASSSPGTGFGNTIYF.

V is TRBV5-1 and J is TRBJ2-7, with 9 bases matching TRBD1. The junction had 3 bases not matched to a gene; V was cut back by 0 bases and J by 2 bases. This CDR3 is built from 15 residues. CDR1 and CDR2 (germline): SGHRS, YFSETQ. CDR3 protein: CASSLGGQGTYEQYF. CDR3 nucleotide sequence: TGCGCCAGCAGCTTGGGAGGACAGGGGACCTACGAGCAGTACTTC.

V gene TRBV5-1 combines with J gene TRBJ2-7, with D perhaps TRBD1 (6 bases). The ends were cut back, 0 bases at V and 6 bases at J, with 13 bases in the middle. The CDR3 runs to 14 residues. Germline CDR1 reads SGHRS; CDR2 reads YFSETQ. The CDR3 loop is CASSLAKQGTEQYF. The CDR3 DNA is TGCGCCAGCAGCTTGGCCAAACAGGGAACCGAGCAGTACTTC.